This T cell receptor (beta chain) was sequenced for a study of T cell responses to AZD1222 COVID-19 vaccine. CDR3 size: 13 residues. Germline assignment: CDR1 MNHNY and CDR2 SVGAGI (reference sequence). With 0 bases removed from V and 10 bases from J, the gap between germline ends came to 13 bases. Only in-frame clones appear in the TCRdb table, and some are missing; sequencing was by immunoSEQ multiplex PCR. The data show around 180,000 clones, approximately 90% seen once. Regarding the study as a whole: Spike-specific TCR breadth and depth went up after people got two AZD1222 doses.

To note about this clone: Its antigen is as yet unknown.

The chain carries TRBV6-6 and TRBJ2-7, with D tentatively TRBD2 (5 bases). The source material was peripheral blood, sampled on day 0 of AZD1222 vaccination. This TCR was sampled from an adult in good health. The CDR3 DNA follows: TGTGCCAGCAGTTACTCGATCGCGGACTCCCAGTACTTC. As protein: CASSYSIADSQYF.